The clone carrying this T cell receptor (beta chain) was detected ten times or more. What it binds is unknown. RNA transcripts yielded amplified TCR beta CDR3 regions. During a first-round RT-PCR of the TCR CDR3, the HTBI primer set was used. TCRdb passed the multiplex PCR reads through MiXCR, listing each CDR3 protein once. The data show hundreds of thousands of distinct CDR3 sequences, 15% to 20% seen once. The data stem from a study of T cells in Graves' hyperthyroidism and ophthalmopathy. Turning to the study itself: Sampling of peripheral blood happened at initial diagnosis, prior to any treatment.

In making diagnoses, clinical symptoms, serum thyroxine and TRAb, thyroid ultrasound and orbital computed tomography were all used. Study results and limitations: Blood also held most thyroid clonotypes expanded beyond 0.001.

Specimen: blood. The receptor comes from a woman aged 40 to 50 with Graves' ophthalmopathy.

The CDR3 region is CASSLGGGGPLNTEAFF. For the CDR3, the DNA is TGTGCCAGCAGCTTAGGAGGGGGTGGACCTTTGAACACTGAAGCTTTCTTT. The rearrangement joins TRBV7-9 to TRBJ1-1, with D possibly TRBD1 on 6 matching bases. The V end lost 1 base, the J end lost 0 bases, and 15 bases lay between the germline ends. Germline values: CDR1 SEHNR, CDR2 FQNEAQ (reference sequence). This CDR3 has 17 amino acids.